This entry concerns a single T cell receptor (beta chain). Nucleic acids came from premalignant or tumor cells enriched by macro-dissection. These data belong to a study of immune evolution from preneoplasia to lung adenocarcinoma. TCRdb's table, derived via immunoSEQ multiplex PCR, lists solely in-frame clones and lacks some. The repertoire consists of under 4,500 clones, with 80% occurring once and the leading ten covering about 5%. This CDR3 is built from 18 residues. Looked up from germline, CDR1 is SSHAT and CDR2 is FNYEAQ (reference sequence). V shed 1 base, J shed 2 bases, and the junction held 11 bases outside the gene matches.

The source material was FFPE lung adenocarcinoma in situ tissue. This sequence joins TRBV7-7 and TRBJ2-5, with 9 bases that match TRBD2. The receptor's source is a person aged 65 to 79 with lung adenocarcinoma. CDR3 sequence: CASSLGGSGSRGQETQYF. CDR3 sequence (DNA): TGTGCCAGCAGCTTAGGTGGTAGCGGGAGTAGAGGACAAGAGACCCAGTACTTC. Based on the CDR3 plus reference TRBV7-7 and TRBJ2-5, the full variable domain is GAGVSQSPRYKVTKRGQDVTLRCDPISSHATLYWYQQALGQGPEFLTYFNYEAQPDKSGLPSDRFSAERPEGSISTLTIQRTEQRDSAMYRCASSLGGSGSRGQETQYFGPGTRLLVL.